Each of the 14 T cell receptor beta chains below was sequenced from the same sample in a study of blood T cell repertoires in COVID-19. Assay: immunoSEQ multiplex PCR; the TCRdb copy retains only in-frame clones and omits some. The sample includes around 93,000 clones, about nine tenths of them seen just once. The sequencing sample was made of peripheral blood. Every receptor here comes from a man aged 18 to 30 with COVID-19, enrolled during active disease.

Of note for this clone: The germline gene is not matched at one end of the junction; a read error may be the cause. The chain couples TRBV18 to TRBJ1-4, with unresolved D. This CDR3 contains 12 residues. Per the germline V gene, CDR1 is KGHSH and CDR2 is LQKENI. The CDR3 DNA sequence: TGTGCCAGCTCCGACTTCAATGAAAAACTGCTTTTT. Amino acid sequence: CASSDFNEKLLF.

This chain uses TRBV12-3 or TRBV12-4 with TRBJ2-7; D call uncertain. Trimming removed 3 bases from V and 2 bases from J, with 5 bases in between. The CDR3 spans 12 residues. The CDR3: CASSFTPYEQYF. Written as DNA, the CDR3 is TGTGCCAGCAGTTTTACTCCCTACGAGCAGTACTTC.

The J gene is TRBJ2-2, the V gene TRBV15; D gene uncertain. CDR3 size: 15 residues. From germline, CDR1 is LNHNV and CDR2 YYDKDF (reference sequence). The ends were cut back, 3 bases at V and 6 bases at J, with 14 bases in the middle. The CDR3 is CATSSELGVPGELFF. In DNA, the CDR3 is TGTGCCACCAGCAGTGAGCTAGGCGTACCCGGGGAGCTGTTTTTT.

The V gene is TRBV2, the J gene TRBJ2-7; TRBD1 matches 9 bases. The germline gives CDR1 SNHLY, CDR2 FYNNEI. The CDR3 covers 11 residues. The V gene end was trimmed by 8 bases and the J gene end by 9 bases; junction bases not matched to a gene: 5. The CDR3 nucleotides are TGTGCCAGCCAGACAGGGGGAGGGCAGTACTTC. Its translation: CASQTGGGQYF.

The chain joins TRBV4-3 to TRBJ2-5; D not certain. The CDR3 length is 13 residues. Trimming stripped 0 bases from V and 5 bases from J, with 7 bases between. Germline V CDR1 and CDR2: LGHNA, YSLEER. This CDR3 is CASSQEEMETQYF. The DNA of the CDR3 is TGCGCCAGCAGCCAAGAGGAGATGGAGACCCAGTACTTC.

As to this clone: Sequence at one end of the junction differs from germline and may be a read error. V gene TRBV13 combines with J gene TRBJ1-4; D not resolved. The CDR3 consists of 14 residues. Looked up from germline, CDR1 is PRHDT and CDR2 is FYEKMQ (reference sequence). The CDR3 nucleotides read TGTGCCAGCAGCTTAAGCAGGCGTAATGATAAACTGCTTTTT. Amino acid sequence: CASSLSRRNDKLLF.

The J gene is TRBJ1-3, the V gene TRBV28, with D unresolved. This CDR3 is 15 amino acids long. The germline CDR1 and CDR2 sequences are MDHEN and SYDVKM. V gave up 2 bases and J gave up 4 bases, with 12 bases separating them. CDR3 loop: CASSLPWSEGNTIYF. In DNA form, the CDR3 reads TGTGCCAGCAGTTTACCCTGGTCGGAGGGAAACACCATATATTTT.

The chain uses TRBV19 and TRBJ1-2; 7 bases match TRBD1. CDR3 length: 13 residues. CDR1 and CDR2 (germline): LNHDA, SQIVND (reference sequence). With 3 bases clipped from V and 6 bases from J, the junction kept 4 bases outside the gene matches. The DNA of the CDR3 is TGTGCCAGTAGTATTCAGGGGGAGGATGGCTACACCTTC. Its translation is CASSIQGEDGYTF. The full variable domain, in which reference TRBV19 and TRBJ1-2 provide the parts outside the CDR3, is DGGITQSPKYLFRKEGQNVTLSCEQNLNHDAMYWYRQDPGQGLRLIYYSQIVNDFQKGDIAEGYSVSREKKESFPLTVTSAQKNPTAFYLCASSIQGEDGYTFGSGTRLTVV.

This clone has a single count. The chain has TRBV3-1 (or the pseudogene TRBV3-2) and TRBJ1-5; D is undetermined. Germline CDR1 and CDR2: LGHDT and YNNKEL (reference sequence). The CDR3 is 13 amino acids. Trimming stripped 0 bases from V and 6 bases from J, with 6 bases between. Here the CDR3 DNA reads TGTGCCAGCAGCCAAGAAGCTGGTCAGCCCCAGCATTTT. This gives the protein CASSQEAGQPQHF.

The chain uses TRBV28 and TRBJ2-7, with a tentative D call TRBD2 (5 bases). The germline V and J ends were trimmed by 3 bases and 2 bases, with 8 bases remaining between them. This CDR3 region has 13 residues. CDR1 is MDHEN and CDR2 is SYDVKM in the germline V gene. The DNA of the CDR3 is TGTGCCAGCAGTTTCAAACTAGCCTACGAGCAGTACTTC. This translates into CASSFKLAYEQYF.

The V call is TRBV15, the J call TRBJ2-5; D ambiguous. From germline, CDR1 is LNHNV and CDR2 YYDKDF (reference sequence). The CDR3 has 14 amino acids. Deletions cut 1 base from V and 0 bases from J, with 6 bases between. The CDR3 nucleotides are TGTGCCACCAGCAGAGTAAGCTACCAAGAGACCCAGTACTTC. Its protein is CATSRVSYQETQYF.

Only one count was recorded for this clone. The V call is TRBV19, the J call TRBJ2-1; 10 bases align to TRBD2. V lost 2 bases and J lost 7; bases outside the gene matches: 5. Germline V gene sequence: CDR1 LNHDA, CDR2 SQIVND (reference sequence). The CDR3 is 15 amino acids. The CDR3 is CASSILAGGPNEQFF. In DNA, the CDR3 is TGTGCCAGTAGTATATTAGCGGGAGGCCCTAATGAGCAGTTCTTC.

The chain carries TRBV3-1 (or the pseudogene TRBV3-2) and TRBJ2-7, with 7 bases aligning to TRBD1. Trimming at V came to 4 bases and at J to 6 bases, leaving 9 bases not matched to a gene. Germline values: CDR1 LGHDT, CDR2 YNNKEL (reference sequence). This CDR3 has 14 amino acids. In DNA, the CDR3 is TGTGCCAGCAGCCCCCGGGACAGCGGCGCCGAGCAGTACTTC. The encoded protein is CASSPRDSGAEQYF.

V is TRBV27 and J is TRBJ2-1, with D possibly TRBD2 on 5 matching bases. Trimming cost V 5 bases and J 6 bases, with 14 bases left between them. Germline values: CDR1 MNHEY, CDR2 SMNVEV (reference sequence). The CDR3 is made up of 14 amino acids. CDR3 protein: CASSPGLAGNEQFF. The CDR3 bases are TGTGCCAGCAGTCCCGGGCTAGCCGGCAATGAGCAGTTCTTC.